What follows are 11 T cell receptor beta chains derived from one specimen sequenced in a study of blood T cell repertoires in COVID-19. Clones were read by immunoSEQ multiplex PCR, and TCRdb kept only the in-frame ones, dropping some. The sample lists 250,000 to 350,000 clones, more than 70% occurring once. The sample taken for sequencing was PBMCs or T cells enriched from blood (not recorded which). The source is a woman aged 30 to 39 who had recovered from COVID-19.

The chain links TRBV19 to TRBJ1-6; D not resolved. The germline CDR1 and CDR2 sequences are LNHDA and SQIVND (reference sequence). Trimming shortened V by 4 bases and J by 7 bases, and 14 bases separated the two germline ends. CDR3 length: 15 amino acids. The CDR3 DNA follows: TGTGCCAGTAGTACGTCCCCCGCCGGGAATTCACCCCTCCACTTT. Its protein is CASSTSPAGNSPLHF.

The CDR3 loop reads CASSPENTQYF. The DNA of the CDR3 is TGTGCCAGCAGCCCCGAGAATACGCAGTATTTT. The rearrangement uses TRBV9 and TRBJ2-3, with D hard to call. CDR1 is SGDLS and CDR2 is YYNGEE in the germline V gene. Trimming took 4 bases from V and 7 from J, leaving 7 bases between them. The CDR3 spans 11 residues.

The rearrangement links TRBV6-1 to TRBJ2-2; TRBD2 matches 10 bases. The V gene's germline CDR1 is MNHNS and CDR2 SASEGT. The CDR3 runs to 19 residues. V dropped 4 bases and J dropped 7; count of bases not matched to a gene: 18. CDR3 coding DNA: TGTGCCAGCAGTGTAAGGCTAGCGGGGGCGGCCTTGGGTGGCGGGGAGCTGTTTTTT. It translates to CASSVRLAGAALGGGELFF.

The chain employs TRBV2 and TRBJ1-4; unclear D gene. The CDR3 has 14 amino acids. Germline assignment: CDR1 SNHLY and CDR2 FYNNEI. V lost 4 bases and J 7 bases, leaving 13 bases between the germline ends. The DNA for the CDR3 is TGTGCCAGCAGTGCAGACCCCGCGGGTGAAAAACTGTTTTTT. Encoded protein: CASSADPAGEKLFF. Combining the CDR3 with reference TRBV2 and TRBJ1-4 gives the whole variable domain EPEVTQTPSHQVTQMGQEVILRCVPISNHLYFYWYRQILGQKVEFLVSFYNNEISEKSEIFDDQFSVERPDGSNFTLKIRSTKLEDSAMYFCASSADPAGEKLFFGSGTQLSVL.

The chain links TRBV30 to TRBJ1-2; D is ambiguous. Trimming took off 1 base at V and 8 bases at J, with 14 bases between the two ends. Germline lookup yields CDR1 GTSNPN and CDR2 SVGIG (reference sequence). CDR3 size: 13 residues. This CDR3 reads CAWSANSREGYTF. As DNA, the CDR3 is TGTGCCTGGAGTGCTAACAGTCGGGAAGGCTACACCTTC.

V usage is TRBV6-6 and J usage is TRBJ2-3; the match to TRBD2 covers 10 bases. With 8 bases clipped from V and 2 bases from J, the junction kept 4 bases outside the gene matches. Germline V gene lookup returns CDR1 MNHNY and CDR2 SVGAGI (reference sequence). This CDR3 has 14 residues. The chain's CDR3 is CASALAGITDTQYF. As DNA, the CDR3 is TGTGCCAGCGCACTAGCGGGGATCACAGATACGCAGTATTTT.

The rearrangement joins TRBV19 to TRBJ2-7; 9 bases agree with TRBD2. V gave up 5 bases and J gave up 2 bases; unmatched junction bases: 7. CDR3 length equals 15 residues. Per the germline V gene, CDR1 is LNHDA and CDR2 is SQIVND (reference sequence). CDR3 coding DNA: TGTGCCAGTAGTGTCACTAGCGGGCTGGCCTACGAGCAGTACTTC. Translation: CASSVTSGLAYEQYF.

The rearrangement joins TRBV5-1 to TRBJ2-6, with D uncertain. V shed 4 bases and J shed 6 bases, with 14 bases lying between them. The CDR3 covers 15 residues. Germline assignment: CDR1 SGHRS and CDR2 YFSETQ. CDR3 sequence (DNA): TGCGCCAGCAGCCCTACCCGCCCTGCGGCCAACGTCCTGACTTTC. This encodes CASSPTRPAANVLTF.

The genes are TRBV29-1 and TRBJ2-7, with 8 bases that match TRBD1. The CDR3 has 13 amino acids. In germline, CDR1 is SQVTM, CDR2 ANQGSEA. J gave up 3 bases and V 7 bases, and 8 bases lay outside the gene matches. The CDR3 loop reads CSAQGTGDYEQYF. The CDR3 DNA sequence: TGCAGCGCTCAGGGGACAGGAGACTACGAGCAGTACTTC.

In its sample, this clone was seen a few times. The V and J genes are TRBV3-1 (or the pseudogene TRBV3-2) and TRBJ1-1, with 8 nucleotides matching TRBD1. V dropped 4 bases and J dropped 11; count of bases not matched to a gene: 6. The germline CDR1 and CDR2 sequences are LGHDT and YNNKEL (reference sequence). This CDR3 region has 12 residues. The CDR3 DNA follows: TGTGCCAGCAGCCTCCCTGGGACAGGTGCTTTCTTT. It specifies CASSLPGTGAFF.

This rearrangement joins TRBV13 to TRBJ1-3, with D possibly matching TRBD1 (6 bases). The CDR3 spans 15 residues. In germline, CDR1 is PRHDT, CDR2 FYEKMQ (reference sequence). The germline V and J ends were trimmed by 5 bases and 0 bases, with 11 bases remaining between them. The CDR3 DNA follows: TGTGCCAGCAGCCGTCAGGGGAGCTCTGGAAACACCATATATTTT. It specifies CASSRQGSSGNTIYF. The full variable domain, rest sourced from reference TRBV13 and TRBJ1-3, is AAGVIQSPRHLIKEKRETATLKCYPIPRHDTVYWYQQGPGQDPQFLISFYEKMQSDKGSIPDRFSAQQFSDYHSELNMSSLELGDSALYFCASSRQGSSGNTIYFGEGSWLTVV.